This TCR beta chain was identified during a study of blood T cells in healthy people across ages. Extractions gave at least 5.5 micrograms of total RNA per sample. The CDR3 is made up of 15 amino acids. CDR1 and CDR2 (germline): SGHDT, YYEEEE. V dropped 4 bases and J dropped 3; count of bases not matched to a gene: 7. With a J-beta primer mix and a sample-barcoded 5' primer, a second PCR ran about 7 to 12 cycles. TCRdb called the 5' RACE reads again in MiXCR, with one record for every CDR3 protein. The table lists about 1.8 million distinct CDR3 sequences, roughly 49% of them singletons. The chain is built from TRBV5-6 and TRBJ2-3, with 8 bases matching TRBD1. Sequenced input: blood. The receptor was derived from a woman aged 40 to 55 in good health. CDR3 loop: CASSHTGGTTDTQYF. CDR3 bases: TGTGCCAGCAGCCATACAGGGGGAACGACAGATACGCAGTATTTT.